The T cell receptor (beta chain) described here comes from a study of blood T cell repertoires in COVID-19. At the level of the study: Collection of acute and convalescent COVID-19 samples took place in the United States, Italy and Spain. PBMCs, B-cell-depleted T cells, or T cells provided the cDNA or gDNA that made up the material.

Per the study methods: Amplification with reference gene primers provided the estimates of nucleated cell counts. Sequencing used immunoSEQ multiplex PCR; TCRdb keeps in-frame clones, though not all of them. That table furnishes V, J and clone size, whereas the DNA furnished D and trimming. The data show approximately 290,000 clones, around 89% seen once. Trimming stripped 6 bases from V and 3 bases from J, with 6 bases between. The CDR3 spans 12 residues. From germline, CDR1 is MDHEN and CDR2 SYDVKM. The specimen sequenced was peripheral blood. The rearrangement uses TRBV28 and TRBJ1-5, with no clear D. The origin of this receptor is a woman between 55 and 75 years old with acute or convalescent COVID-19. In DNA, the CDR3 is TGTGCCAGCAGAGCTGCCAATCAGCCCCAGCATTTT. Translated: CASRAANQPQHF.